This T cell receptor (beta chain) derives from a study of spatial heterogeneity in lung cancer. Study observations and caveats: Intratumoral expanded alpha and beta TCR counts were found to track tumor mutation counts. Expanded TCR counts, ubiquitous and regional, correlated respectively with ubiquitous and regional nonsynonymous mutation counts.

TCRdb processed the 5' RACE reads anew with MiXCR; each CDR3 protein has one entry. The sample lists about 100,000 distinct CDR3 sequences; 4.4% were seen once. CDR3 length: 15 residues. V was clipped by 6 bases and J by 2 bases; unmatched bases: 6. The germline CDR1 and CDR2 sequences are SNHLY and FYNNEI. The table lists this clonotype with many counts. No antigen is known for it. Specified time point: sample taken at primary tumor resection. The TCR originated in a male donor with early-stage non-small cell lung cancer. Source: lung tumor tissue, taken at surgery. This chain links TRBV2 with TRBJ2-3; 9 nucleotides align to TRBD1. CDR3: CASRGQGLPTDTQYF. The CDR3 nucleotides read TGTGCCAGCAGAGGACAGGGGCTCCCCACAGATACGCAGTATTTT.